This TCR beta chain was identified in a study of T cell repertoires in cytomegalovirus infection (dated by TCRdb to about 2019). Some background on the complete study: Because public TCR beta signatures pointed to carriage of CMV infection together with the matching HLA type, the HLA type of each donor mattered for the analysis. Broader findings and caveats from the paper: In the ex vivo response, HLA-C-restricted CMV-specific TCR beta clonotypes were dominant, and in two of eight donors the single most frequent clonotype came from this HLA-C-restricted group. Cumulative frequency of public TCR beta family members discriminated carriers of CMV infection plus the relevant HLA type in this cohort and an independent roughly 330-donor cohort.

V is reduced by 5 bases and J by 5 bases, leaving a spacing of 13 bases between them. The CDR3 measures 14 amino acids from cysteine to phenylalanine. Only the CDR3 DNA stays, 42 bases, in frame from base 1. According to the germline V gene, CDR1 reads SGHTA and CDR2 reads FQGNSA. This clonotype was detected ten times or more. Its antigen is currently not known. No per-base quality is available; no much larger clone lies one base away. Sequencing was carried out with an Illumina HiSeq 1500. Using fastp trimming at Q25 and MiXCR clonotype assembly, TCRdb reanalyzed the public sequencing data and kept in-frame beta chains. Under each unique CDR3 protein, matching rows form one entry showing the most common genes and DNA. Across this sample there are some 400,000 distinct CDR3 sequences, with 15% to 20% seen only once. Approximately 10% of the sample is held by the ten biggest clonotypes.

Rearrangement joined TRBV7-2 to TRBJ1-5; too little of a D gene remains to name it. Sequenced input: PBMCs. The receptor comes from a human donor in good health (CMV status not recorded). Some clones in this sample may be carry-over from other donors' samples. The sequenced DNA: TGTGCCAGCAGCATTAGTGGGCGGTATCAGCCCCAGCATTTT. This translates into CASSISGRYQPQHF.